This T cell receptor (beta chain) was sequenced for a study of read filtering for tumor transcriptome and immune sequencing (TCRdb year 2020). As for the study more broadly: The cohort consisted of about 17 male and more than 11 female patients, with a mean age of around 66 years and an age range of roughly 40 to 85. Per sample, about 4.05 to 11 million TCR-region mapped reads were obtained with IR-seq, compared with only about 80 to 1,400 with RNA-seq. As a main aim, a read-filtering strategy for immune repertoire data was addressed, with the specific question being whether clonotypes supported by a single read should be removed. TCR repertoires obtained by targeted immune repertoire sequencing and by bulk whole-transcriptome sequencing performed on the same bone marrow samples were compared. Under revised international staging, roughly eight patients fell into R-ISS I, some 15 into R-ISS II and more than five into R-ISS III. After DNase treatment, whole-transcriptome libraries were prepared using the TruSeq RNA Access Library Prep Kit. Study-level results and caveats: IR-seq captured clonotypes at much higher depth and more reliably than RNA-seq, and smaller IR-seq throughput sufficed to identify most shared clonotypes. Rather than purified T cells, the sorted CD138-negative fraction was a mixed bone marrow immune population. Single-read clonotypes made up about 81.9% of clonotypes but about 3.5% of total reads in IR-seq, and less than 75% of clonotypes and around 45% of reads in RNA-seq. The correlation between IR-seq and RNA-seq shared clonotype proportions was increased by removal of single-read clonotypes.

TCR libraries were built from roughly 400 ng RNA with the Immunoverse kit, using molecular barcoded adaptors covering alpha/delta and beta/gamma chains. TCR library preparation used the same RNA that went into transcriptome sequencing. Sequencing of TCR libraries was carried out on an Illumina HiSeq 4000 with 2 x 150 cycles. The authors processed their data as follows. With MiXCR, TCR reads were aligned to human V, D, J and C references and assembled into CDR3 clonotypes, with quality filtering and error correction included. The tcR package in R was used for analysis of clonotype counts and gene usage diversity. For inspection of raw mapping reads, RNA-seq reads were mapped by STAR aligner version 2.5.3a onto GRCh37 of the human genome. To test how sequencing depth affects detected clonotypes, IR-seq fastq files were randomly downsampled with Seqtk 1.3. The public reads were quality trimmed at Q25 with fastp and then assembled into clones with MiXCR by TCRdb, keeping productive beta chains. Each entry merges the rows of one CDR3 protein and shows their most common DNA and genes. The V and J calls and clone size are TCRdb's, not the authors'. The sample profile shows tens of thousands of distinct CDR3 sequences; roughly 21% of them were found once. Of the sample, around 10% is held by the ten largest clones.

Every patient had bone marrow sampled at the time of active disease. Ficoll-Hypaque density gradient centrifugation was used to isolate the bone marrow mononuclear cells. Myeloma plasma cells were removed and CD138-negative cells were collected by negative selection after labeling with CD138 magnetic microbeads on a MACS separator. Flow cytometry on an Attune NxT with CD138 antibodies was used to check the purity of the isolated cells. TRIzol reagent was used to extract total RNA, which was then quantified with a NanoDrop spectrophotometer. Paired RNA-seq and IR-seq were performed on each patient's CD138-negative bone marrow sample. As concerns this clonotype: Its antigen is not yet known. Base quality data are lacking; no much larger clone is found one base away.

Sequencing used a population of CD138-negative cells sorted from bone marrow. The cell subset or site label on this specimen signifies: bone marrow mononuclear cells depleted of CD138+ plasma/myeloma cells by negative magnetic selection. This clonotype originated in a donor aged 40 or older with multiple myeloma.

The CDR3 region reads CASSEGPPGRPQHF. The DNA sequence is as follows: TGTGCCAGCAGTGAAGGTCCCCCGGGGCGGCCCCAGCATTTT. The chain employs TRBV2 and TRBJ1-5; possibly the D gene is TRBD1, per 5 matching bases. The CDR3, from cysteine to phenylalanine, totals 14 residues. Only the CDR3 part of the read is kept: 42 bases, read in frame from the first base. CDR1 and CDR2, looked up from the germline V gene, are SNHLY and FYNNEI. Deletion took 1 base off V and 9 bases off J, with a span of 13 bases between the germline ends.